The 15 T cell receptor beta chains given below trace back to one sample, sequenced in a study of molecular identifiers for immune sequencing clone quantification. Each CDR3 protein gets one entry after TCRdb re-called the PCR reads with MiXCR. The profile covers some 680,000 distinct CDR3 sequences, with approximately 24% appearing a single time and 0.6% to 0.9% taken by the ten largest. Material for sequencing was naive CD8+ T cells from blood, with Jurkat cell RNA spiked in. Subset here: FACS-sorted CD8+CD4-CCR7+CD45RA+ naive T cells. The source is a human donor in good health. Some libraries in this study had Jurkat cell RNA spiked in.

The table lists this clonotype with many counts. V is TRBV7-8 and J is TRBJ1-6, with D possibly TRBD1 on 6 matching bases. This CDR3 comprises 15 residues. The V end was cut by 1 base, the J end by 5 bases, with 9 bases between. Germline CDR1 SGHVS, CDR2 FQNEAQ. This CDR3 reads CASSLVAGDNSPLHF. The CDR3 DNA reads as TGTGCCAGCAGCTTAGTTGCAGGGGATAATTCACCCCTCCACTTT.

The sample holds many counts of this clonotype. The rearrangement joins TRBV20-1 to TRBJ2-5; TRBD2 aligns across 13 bases. The germline V gene has CDR1 DFQATT and CDR2 SNEGSKA (reference sequence). CDR3 length: 16 residues. V dropped 1 base and J dropped 5; count of bases not matched to a gene: 7. CDR3 in DNA: TGCAGTGCTAGAGGGACTAGCGGGAGCGATTTGGAGACCCAGTACTTC. It codes for CSARGTSGSDLETQYF.

With regard to this clonotype: The conserved phenylalanine or tryptophan is not found at the CDR3 terminus, so this likely reflects a read error. The J gene is TRBJ1-5, the V gene TRBV4-1; the match to TRBD1 covers 8 bases. The V gene's germline CDR1 is MGHRA and CDR2 YSYEKL. The CDR3 loop spans 15 amino acids. Germline trimming cut 1 base from V and 4 bases from J; bases unmatched to any gene: 3. DNA of the CDR3: TGCGCCAGCAGCCAAGGTGGACAGGGTAATCAGCCCCAGCATTTA. This translates into CASSQGGQGNQPQHL.

This clonotype was counted at least ten times. The gene calls are TRBV30 and TRBJ2-2, with D maybe TRBD1 (5 bases). Trimming took 2 bases from V and 4 from J, leaving 14 bases between them. Germline V lookup: CDR1 GTSNPN, CDR2 SVGIG (reference sequence). CDR3 length: 15 amino acids. The CDR3 DNA reads TGTGCCTGGAGTCGTACATCAGGGTTCACCGGGGAGCTGTTTTTT. Translating it yields CAWSRTSGFTGELFF.

Worth noting for this clonotype: This clone may be a read error of a much larger clone one base away. The chain recombines TRBV5-1 with TRBJ2-3; D remains ambiguous. V lost 3 bases and J 2 bases, leaving 10 bases between the germline ends. The CDR3 is made up of 14 amino acids. In germline, CDR1 is SGHRS, CDR2 YFSETQ. DNA of the CDR3: TGCGCCAGCAGCTGGGCCCCCCCCACAGATACGCAGTATTTT. Its translation is CASSWAPPTDTQYF. The full variable domain, rest sourced from reference TRBV5-1 and TRBJ2-3, is KAGVTQTPRYLIKTRGQQVTLSCSPISGHRSVSWYQQTPGQGLQFLFEYFSETQRNKGNFPGRFSGRQFSNSRSEMNVSTLELGDSALYLCASSWAPPTDTQYFGPGTRLTVL.

CDR3: CASRPRQGTYEQYF. The DNA for the CDR3 is TGTGCCAGCAGGCCCCGACAGGGAACCTACGAGCAGTACTTC. This rearrangement joins TRBV11-2 to TRBJ2-7, with 7 bases lining up with TRBD1. Germline V gene lookup returns CDR1 SGHAT and CDR2 FQNNGV. CDR3 length equals 14 residues. V trimming: 6 bases; J trimming: 2 bases; junction bases outside the gene matches: 7.

This clonotype was observed many times. The chain uses TRBV7-2 and TRBJ2-7; the D is unclear. Germline assignment: CDR1 SGHTA and CDR2 FQGNSA. Between the trimmed V and J ends, which lost 2 bases and 2 bases, there was a span of 13 bases. This CDR3 is built from 15 residues. The DNA of the CDR3 is TGTGCCAGCAGCTTACGGCCCCTACAGCCCTACGAGCAGTACTTC. Its protein is CASSLRPLQPYEQYF.

This clonotype was seen at least ten times. The chain links TRBV4-1 to TRBJ2-7; no firm D call. The CDR3 sequence is 15 residues long. Per the germline V gene, CDR1 is MGHRA and CDR2 is YSYEKL. Trimming left V 1 base short and J 0 bases short, with 10 bases between. The CDR3 loop reads CASSQVPESSYEQYF. DNA of the CDR3: TGCGCCAGCAGCCAAGTGCCGGAAAGCTCCTACGAGCAGTACTTC.

The chain uses TRBV7-9 and TRBJ1-1; 9 nucleotides match TRBD1. The CDR3 spans 15 residues. With 5 bases clipped from V and 6 bases from J, the junction kept 10 bases outside the gene matches. The V gene's germline CDR1 is SEHNR and CDR2 FQNEAQ (reference sequence). The CDR3 here is CASSLTQGARSEAFF. CDR3 coding DNA: TGTGCCAGCAGCCTAACACAGGGGGCGAGGTCTGAAGCTTTCTTT.

This clonotype was seen a handful of times. This chain connects TRBV5-8 to TRBJ2-7; TRBD1 is a possible D gene (6 bases). Germline V gene sequence: CDR1 SGHTS, CDR2 YDEGEE. Trimming removed 4 bases at V and 2 bases at J, with 19 bases between. The CDR3 is made up of 16 amino acids. CDR3 protein: CASSLGAGIVAYEQYF. As DNA, the CDR3 is TGTGCCAGCAGCCTGGGGGCAGGTATCGTCGCCTACGAGCAGTACTTC.

Comments on this clonotype: The CDR3 does not close with the conserved phenylalanine or tryptophan, likely indicating a read error. The DNA is omitted, as the CDR3 cannot be located on it reliably, and the CDR3 follows TCRdb's listing. This sequence joins TRBV6-4 and TRBJ2-1; the DNA was not compared with TRBD2, the D call given in the table. The CDR3 is 12 residues long, ends included. Germline V CDR1 and CDR2: MRHNA, SNTAGT. The CDR3 sequence: CASGLAGGPEFV.

The sample holds one count of this clonotype. A read error is likely, as this CDR3 ends without the conserved phenylalanine or tryptophan. The chain is built from TRBV12-3 or TRBV12-4 and TRBJ2-3; D might be TRBD1 (5 bases). The CDR3 has 15 amino acids. V was clipped by 3 bases and J by 0 bases, with 10 bases between them. The CDR3 coding sequence is TGTGCCAGCAGTTTTTTATCAGGGAGCACAGATACGCAGTATTTA. Amino acid sequence: CASSFLSGSTDTQYL.

This clonotype was detected many times. The V gene is TRBV6-5, the J gene TRBJ2-5; D is uncertain. CDR3 length: 14 residues. V lost 0 bases and J lost 3, with 8 bases in between. Germline loops: CDR1 MNHEY, CDR2 SVGAGI. CDR3 DNA: TGTGCCAGCAGTTACTCGACGTGGGAAGAGACCCAGTACTTC. Protein product: CASSYSTWEETQYF.

This clonotype occurred a few times. This could be a read error, since a much larger clone is one nucleotide away. V usage is TRBV4-1 and J usage is TRBJ2-7; D is uncertain. The CDR3 runs 12 residues. CDR1 MGHRA and CDR2 YSYEKL come from the germline V gene. CDR3 in amino acids: CASSQDRRERYF. In DNA, the CDR3 is TGCGCCAGCAGCCAAGATCGCCGCGAGCGGTACTTC.

The gene calls are TRBV7-9 and TRBJ1-1; 7 positions agree with TRBD1. Germline V gene lookup returns CDR1 SEHNR and CDR2 FQNEAQ (reference sequence). The CDR3 is made up of 13 amino acids. V shed 7 bases, J shed 8 bases, and the junction held 10 bases outside the gene matches. CDR3 DNA: TGTGCCAGCACCCCCCCAGGACAGGCCGAAGCTTTCTTT. This gives the protein CASTPPGQAEAFF. The variable domain in full, with the rest retrieved from reference TRBV7-9 and TRBJ1-1, is DTGVSQNPRHKITKRGQNVTFRCDPISEHNRLYWYRQTLGQGPEFLTYFQNEAQLEKSRLLSDRFSAERPKGSFSTLEIQRTEQGDSAMYLCASTPPGQAEAFFGQGTRLTVV.